The 14 T cell receptor beta chains below all came from one sample that was sequenced in a study of blood T cell repertoires in COVID-19. Measured with immunoSEQ multiplex PCR; TCRdb has only the in-frame clones, and not every one. The sample includes a few hundred thousand clones, 84% of them seen just once. The source material was peripheral blood. These receptors originate from a human donor in a cohort sampled during active COVID-19.

The CDR3: CASSDGLAVSSYEQYF. CDR3 bases: TGTGCCAGCAGTGACGGACTAGCGGTGAGCTCCTACGAGCAGTACTTC. The chain links TRBV27 to TRBJ2-7; 10 bases align to TRBD2. This CDR3 spans 16 amino acids. J was trimmed by 0 bases and V by 5 bases; bases with no gene match: 7. Looked up from germline, CDR1 is MNHEY and CDR2 is SMNVEV (reference sequence).

This chain joins TRBV11-2 and TRBJ2-5; TRBD2 is a possible D gene (6 bases). This CDR3 region has 14 residues. V lost 5 bases and J lost 3, with 13 bases in between. Germline V gene sequence: CDR1 SGHAT, CDR2 FQNNGV. The CDR3 DNA sequence: TGTGCCAGCAGCCCCGGGACTTTTAAAGAGACCCAGTACTTC. Its translation is CASSPGTFKETQYF.

This clone was counted once. The chain couples TRBV5-1 to TRBJ2-7, with TRBD1 as a possible D gene (6 bases). The V end was cut by 4 bases, the J end by 6 bases, with 14 bases between. The CDR3 length is 13 residues. Germline V gene data show CDR1 as SGHRS and CDR2 as YFSETQ. DNA of the CDR3: TGCGCCAGCAGCAACTCAGGGGTTCTCGAGCAGTACTTC. Amino acids: CASSNSGVLEQYF.

In this sample, this clone turned up a few times. The chain couples TRBV28 to TRBJ1-3, with 10 bases lining up with TRBD1. The CDR3 extends over 15 amino acids. Per germline, CDR1 MDHEN and CDR2 SYDVKM. Trimming removed 5 bases from V and 3 bases from J; junction bases left unmatched: 4. CDR3: CASSPTGGRGNTIYF. The DNA for the CDR3 is TGTGCCAGCAGTCCGACAGGGGGCCGTGGAAACACCATATATTTT.

The rearrangement joins TRBV5-1 to TRBJ1-5; TRBD1 matches 7 bases. Germline V lookup: CDR1 SGHRS, CDR2 YFSETQ. With 0 bases clipped from V and 3 bases from J, the junction kept 3 bases outside the gene matches. The CDR3 consists of 15 residues. CDR3 bases: TGCGCCAGCAGCTTGGGACAGGGTTACAATCAGCCCCAGCATTTT. Protein product: CASSLGQGYNQPQHF.

The gene calls are TRBV5-1 and TRBJ2-1; 12 bases are shared with TRBD2. Per the germline V gene, CDR1 is SGHRS and CDR2 is YFSETQ. The CDR3 extends over 15 amino acids. After removal of 4 bases from V and 8 bases from J, the junction contained 7 bases not matched to a gene. The CDR3, as DNA: TGCGCCAGCAGCAGGGGGACTAGCGGGCGAGATGAGCAGTTCTTC. Encoded protein: CASSRGTSGRDEQFF.

This chain connects TRBV7-2 to TRBJ2-3; 9 nucleotides match TRBD2. V was clipped by 3 bases and J by 3 bases; unmatched bases: 7. Germline V gene data show CDR1 as SGHTA and CDR2 as FQGNSA. The CDR3 runs to 16 residues. The CDR3 sequence is CASSLWRGGWTDTQYF. CDR3 DNA sequence: TGTGCCAGCAGCTTGTGGCGGGGGGGATGGACAGATACGCAGTATTTT.

V and J are TRBV28 and TRBJ1-2; D is uncertain. V was clipped by 2 bases and J by 2 bases, with 9 bases between them. This CDR3 has 14 residues. CDR1 and CDR2 (germline): MDHEN, SYDVKM. This CDR3 reads CASSLAGINYGYTF. CDR3 nucleotide sequence: TGTGCCAGCAGTTTAGCGGGGATCAACTATGGCTACACCTTC.

This sequence joins TRBV7-2 and TRBJ2-3, with 7 positions matching TRBD2. The CDR3 totals 16 residues. J gave up 3 bases and V 4 bases, and 10 bases lay outside the gene matches. CDR1 and CDR2 from the germline V gene are SGHTA and FQGNSA. The DNA of the CDR3 is TGTGCCAGCAGCTCCCCGAGTTCGCGGGGGACAGATACGCAGTATTTT. Translated: CASSSPSSRGTDTQYF.

The CDR3 protein is CASSPISRYEQYF. CDR3 sequence (DNA): TGTGCCAGCAGTCCAATTTCCAGATACGAGCAGTACTTC. The rearrangement joins TRBV27 to TRBJ2-7; D remains ambiguous. The ends were cut back, 5 bases at V and 4 bases at J, with 12 bases in the middle. The CDR3 runs to 13 residues. CDR1 MNHEY and CDR2 SMNVEV come from the germline V gene (reference sequence).

The V and J genes are TRBV2 and TRBJ1-4; 8 positions agree with TRBD1. CDR3 length: 16 residues. CDR1 and CDR2 (germline): SNHLY, FYNNEI. The J segment lost 6 bases and the V segment lost 6 bases, leaving 12 bases of the junction unmatched. CDR3 DNA: TGTGCCAGCAGATCAGGGGGCGAAATCCTCCATGAAAAACTGTTTTTT. Encoded protein: CASRSGGEILHEKLFF.

CDR3 nucleotide sequence: TGTGCCAGCAGTACCGGACAGGGAACCATTCAGTACTTC. Protein: CASSTGQGTIQYF. The chain combines TRBV6-5 with TRBJ2-4; 8 nucleotides match TRBD1. Germline loops: CDR1 MNHEY, CDR2 SVGAGI. There are 13 residues in the CDR3. With V trimmed by 5 bases and J by 9 bases, 6 bases remained unmatched.

This chain uses TRBV28 with TRBJ2-7, with 11 nucleotides matching TRBD2. Germline V lookup: CDR1 MDHEN, CDR2 SYDVKM. V lost 8 bases and J lost 2; bases outside the gene matches: 8. This CDR3 has 15 amino acids. As DNA, the CDR3 is TGTGCCAGCGGATGGACTAGCGGGTTTACCTACGAGCAGTACTTC. Its translation: CASGWTSGFTYEQYF.

The sample holds a few counts of this clone. V usage is TRBV5-4 and J usage is TRBJ1-2, with 9 positions matching TRBD1. The CDR3 length is 15 residues. In germline, CDR1 is SGHNT, CDR2 YYREEE (reference sequence). V shed 2 bases and J 2 bases; nucleotides not matched to a gene: 4. CDR3 amino acids: CASSFKDRGNYGYTF. The DNA of the CDR3 is TGTGCCAGCAGCTTTAAGGACAGGGGAAACTATGGCTACACCTTC.